These T cell receptor beta chains were read from a single sample in a study of blood T cell repertoires in COVID-19. Method: immunoSEQ multiplex PCR; TCRdb's copy keeps in-frame clones and lacks some. The table records approximately 190,000 clones, more than 65% of them present only once. Sequencing was done on a sample of PBMCs or T cells enriched from blood (not recorded which). The receptors shown here come from a man aged 35 to 55 who had recovered from COVID-19. The CDR3 runs from the conserved cysteine through the conserved F or W. The D gene is left open where the match is weak. The size of a clone is reported for some rows only, either as once, few or many, or as a class for expanded clones.

- | TRBJ1-2 | - | TRBV28 | TGTGCCAGCAGTTTTTACCGGGGCTACACCTTC | CASSFYRGYTF
TRBD1 | TRBJ1-1 | - | TRBV2 | TGTGCCAGCAGTTCCCAGGGGGGATTGAACACTGAAGCTTTCTTT | CASSSQGGLNTEAFF
- | TRBJ2-6 | - | TRBV15 | TGTGCCACCAGCAGAGAGGTACTCTCTGGGGCCAACGTCCTGACTTTC | CATSREVLSGANVLTF
- | TRBJ2-7 | - | TRBV2 | TGTGCCAGCAGTTTCGGGGTAAAAAGGGACGAGCAGTACTTC | CASSFGVKRDEQYF
TRBD2 | TRBJ2-7 | - | TRBV11-1 | TGTGCCAGCAGCTTAAGTGCGGGGGGCACCACCTACGAGCAGTACTTC | CASSLSAGGTTYEQYF
TRBD1 | TRBJ1-1 | - | TRBV6-5 | TGTGCCAGCAGAGACAGGGGGCTGAGGACTGAAGCTTTCTTT | CASRDRGLRTEAFF
- | TRBJ2-1 | - | TRBV25-1 | TGTGCCAGCAGTGAATCTAGCGCAGAATACAATGAGCAGTTCTTC | CASSESSAEYNEQFF
TRBD1 | TRBJ2-3 | - | TRBV28 | TGTGCCAGCACCCGGGACAGGGGGGGGGATACGCAGTATTTT | CASTRDRGGDTQYF
- | TRBJ1-3 | - | TRBV6-5 | TGTGCCAGCAGACTCCCGGGACACTCTGGAAACACCATATATTTT | CASRLPGHSGNTIYF
- | TRBJ2-1 | - | TRBV18 | TGTGCCAGCTCACCAAGGCAGCTAGAGGGCAATGAGCAGTTCTTC | CASSPRQLEGNEQFF
TRBD1 | TRBJ1-2 | - | TRBV2 | TGTGCCAGCAGTGTCCCGGGACAGGGGTTGGCGGGCTACACCTTC | CASSVPGQGLAGYTF
TRBD1 | TRBJ1-6 | - | TRBV18 | TGTGCCAGCTCATTTCAGACAGGGAGCTATAATTCACCCCTCCACTTT | CASSFQTGSYNSPLHF
- | TRBJ1-1 | - | TRBV29-1 | TGCAGCGTTGATCCGTCATCCTGGGGCAACACTGAAGCTTTCTTT | CSVDPSSWGNTEAFF
- | TRBJ2-2 | - | TRBV5-5 | TGTGCCAGCAGCCCCTTGGTGGAGGCCACCGGGGAGCTGTTTTTT | CASSPLVEATGELFF
- | TRBJ1-2 | once | TRBV2 | TGTGCCAGCAGGGGAGTACAGGGATGGAACTATGGCTACACCTTC | CASRGVQGWNYGYTF
TRBD1 | TRBJ1-5 | - | TRBV7-2 | TGTGCCAGCAGCCCTGGTGGGGGACAGATTAATCAGCCCCAGCATTTT | CASSPGGGQINQPQHF
TRBD1 | TRBJ2-3 | few | TRBV5-1 | TGCGCCAGCCGACAGGGGGGGAGCACAGATACGCAGTATTTT | CASRQGGSTDTQYF
- | TRBJ2-5 | - | TRBV4-2 | TGTGCCAGCAGCCAAGATCTAAGACGGAACAGGGCCGGAGAGACCCAGTACTTC | CASSQDLRRNRAGETQYF